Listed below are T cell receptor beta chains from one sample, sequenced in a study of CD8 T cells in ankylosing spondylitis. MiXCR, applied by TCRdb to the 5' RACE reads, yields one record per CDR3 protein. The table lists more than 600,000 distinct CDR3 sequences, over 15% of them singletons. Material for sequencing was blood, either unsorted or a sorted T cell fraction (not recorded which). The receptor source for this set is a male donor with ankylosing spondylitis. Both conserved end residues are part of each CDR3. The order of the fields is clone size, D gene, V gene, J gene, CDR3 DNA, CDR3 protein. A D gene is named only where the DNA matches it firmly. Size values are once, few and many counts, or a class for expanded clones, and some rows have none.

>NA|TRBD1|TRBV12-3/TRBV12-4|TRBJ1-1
TGTGCCAGCAGTCCCCGGGACAGGGCATTTCCTGAAGCTTTCTTT
CASSPRDRAFPEAFF
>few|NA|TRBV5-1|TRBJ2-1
TGCGCCAGCAGCGTAACTAGCGAGCAGTTCTTC
CASSVTSEQFF
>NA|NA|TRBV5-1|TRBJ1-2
TGCGCCAGCAGCTTGGCCCGGGTAGGGATGAATGGCTACACCTTC
CASSLARVGMNGYTF
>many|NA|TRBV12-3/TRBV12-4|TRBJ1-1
TGTGCCAGCAGTTTAGGGACCACTGAAGCTTTCTTT
CASSLGTTEAFF
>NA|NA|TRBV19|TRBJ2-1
TGTGCCAGTAGTATAGGCCGGGGACCTTACAATGAGCAGTTCTTC
CASSIGRGPYNEQFF
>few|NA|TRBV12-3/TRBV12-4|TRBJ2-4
TGTGCCAGCAGTTTGGAGGGTTGGAGCATTCAGTACTTC
CASSLEGWSIQYF
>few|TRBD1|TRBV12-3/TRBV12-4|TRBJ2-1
TGTGCCAGCAGTTTAACGAGGACAGGGCTTGTTTTTAGCTCCTACAATGAGCAGTTCTTC
CASSLTRTGLVFSSYNEQFF
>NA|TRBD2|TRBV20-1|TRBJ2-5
TGCAGTGCTCATCCATCTAGCGGGATACTACAAGAGACCCAGTACTTC
CSAHPSSGILQETQYF
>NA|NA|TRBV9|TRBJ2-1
TGTGCCAGCAGCTCAAGTTGGGCCTATCAGTTCTTC
CASSSSWAYQFF
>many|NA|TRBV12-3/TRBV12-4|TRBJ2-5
TGTGCCAGCAGGGCGTACCAAGAGACCCAGTACTTC
CASRAYQETQYF
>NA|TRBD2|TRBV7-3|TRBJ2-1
TGTGCCAGCAGCTACAGCGGACTAGCCCTAGGTGATGAGCAGTTCTTC
CASSYSGLALGDEQFF
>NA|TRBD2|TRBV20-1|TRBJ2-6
TGCAGTGCTCCCACTAGCGGGGTGAGCTCTGGGGCCAACGTCCTGACTTTC
CSAPTSGVSSGANVLTF
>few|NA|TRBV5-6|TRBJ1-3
TGTGCCAGCAGCCGAAAATGGAACTCTGGAAACACCATATATTTT
CASSRKWNSGNTIYF
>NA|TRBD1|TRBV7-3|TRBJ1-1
TGTGCCAGCAGCCCATCGTACAGGGGGTTGGCTGAAGCTTTCTTT
CASSPSYRGLAEAFF
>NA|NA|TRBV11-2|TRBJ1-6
TGTGCCAGCAGCCCTTGGCGTCCAGGGACTAATTCACCCCTCCACTTT
CASSPWRPGTNSPLHF
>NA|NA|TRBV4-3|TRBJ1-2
TGCGCCAGCAGCCAAGAGGGGCGGTGGGGGAATGGCTACACCTTC
CASSQEGRWGNGYTF
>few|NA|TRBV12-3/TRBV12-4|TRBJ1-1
TGTGCCAGCATCCGAGGACTTAACACTGAAGCTTTCTTT
CASIRGLNTEAFF
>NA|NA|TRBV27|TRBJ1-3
TGTGCCAGCAGTACACTACAGGAGCCAAACACCATATATTTT
CASSTLQEPNTIYF
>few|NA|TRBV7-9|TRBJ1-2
TGTGCCAGCAGCTTTACCGAGGGCAACTATGGCTACACCTTC
CASSFTEGNYGYTF
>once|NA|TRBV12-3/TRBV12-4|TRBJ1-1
TGTGCCAGCAGTTTCTCAGGGGCGAGTGAAGCTTTCTTT
CASSFSGASEAFF
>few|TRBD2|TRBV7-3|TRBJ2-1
TGTGCCAGCAGCTATAGCGGGGGAGACTACGATGAGCAGTTCTTC
CASSYSGGDYDEQFF
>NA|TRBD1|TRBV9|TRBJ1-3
TGTGCCAGCAGCGAACGGGGACAGAGCTCTGGAAACACCATATATTTT
CASSERGQSSGNTIYF
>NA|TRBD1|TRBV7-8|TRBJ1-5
TGTGCCAGCAGCCCGACCTTGTTGGGGGACAGAGGTCCCAATCAGCCCCAGCATTTT
CASSPTLLGDRGPNQPQHF
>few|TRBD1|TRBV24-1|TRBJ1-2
TGTGCCACCAGTGATTCATCAGACAGGGGGGCCTATGGCTACACCTTC
CATSDSSDRGAYGYTF
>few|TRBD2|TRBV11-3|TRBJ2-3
TGTGCCAGTAGCGGGAAAGGAGATACGCAGTATTTT
CASSGKGDTQYF
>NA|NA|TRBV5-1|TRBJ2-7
TGCGCCAGTGCTCGGGCTGGGTGGATCGGCGGCGGCGAGCAGTACTTC
CASARAGWIGGGEQYF
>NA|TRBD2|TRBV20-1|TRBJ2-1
TGCAGTGCTAGAGACCCCCGGACTAGCGTGGATGAGCAGTTCTTC
CSARDPRTSVDEQFF
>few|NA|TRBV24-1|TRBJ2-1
TGTGCCACCAGTGAAGGACGTTACAATGAGCAGTTCTTC
CATSEGRYNEQFF
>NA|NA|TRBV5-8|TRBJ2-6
TGTGCCAGCAGCTTCGGGTACCGCTCTGGGGCCAACGTCCTGACTTTC
CASSFGYRSGANVLTF
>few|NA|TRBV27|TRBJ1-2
TGTGCCAGCAGTTTTGGGGCTAACTATGGCTACACCTTC
CASSFGANYGYTF
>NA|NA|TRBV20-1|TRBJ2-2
TGCAGTGCTAGAGTACGGTACACCGGGGAGCTGTTTTTT
CSARVRYTGELFF
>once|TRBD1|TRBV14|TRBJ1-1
TGTGCCAGCAGCCAAGATCTTGGGACAGGGGGGACCATGAACACTGAAGCTTTCTTT
CASSQDLGTGGTMNTEAFF
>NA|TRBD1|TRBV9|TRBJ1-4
TGTGCCAGCAGCGAACGACAGGGGGCCTGGGAAAAACTGTTTTTT
CASSERQGAWEKLFF
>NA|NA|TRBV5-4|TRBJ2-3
TGTGCCAGCAGGGCCCGGGGTGGGGGGCCAGATACGCAGTATTTT
CASRARGGGPDTQYF
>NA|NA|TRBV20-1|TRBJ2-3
TGCAGTGCCCCAGTGGGTAGTTTGACAGATACGCAGTATTTT
CSAPVGSLTDTQYF
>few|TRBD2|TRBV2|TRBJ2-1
TGTGCCAGCAGTGTGGGACTAGGAGGCAATGAGCAGTTCTTC
CASSVGLGGNEQFF
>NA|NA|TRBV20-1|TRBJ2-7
TGCAGTGCTAGTGGCGGGCATACTGGGGGTGAGCAGTACTTC
CSASGGHTGGEQYF
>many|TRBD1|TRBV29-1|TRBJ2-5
TGCAGCGTTGCGGCCCCAGTTCCGCTCAGACAGGGCTTCCAAGAGACCCAGTACTTC
CSVAAPVPLRQGFQETQYF
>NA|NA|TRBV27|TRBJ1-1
TGTGCCAGCCGGACCATTGACAGGAACACTGAAGCTTTCTTT
CASRTIDRNTEAFF
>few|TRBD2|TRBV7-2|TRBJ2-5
TGTGCCAGCAGCCCTAGGACTAGCGGGAGAAGTTCAGAGACCCAGTACTTC
CASSPRTSGRSSETQYF
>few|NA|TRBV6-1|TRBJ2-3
TGTGCCAGCAGTGAAGTGGCAGAAGAGGATACGCAGTATTTT
CASSEVAEEDTQYF
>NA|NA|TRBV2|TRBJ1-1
TGTGCCAGCTATCCGGCCCCTTATGCAGGGGATGACACTGAAGCTTTCTTT
CASYPAPYAGDDTEAFF
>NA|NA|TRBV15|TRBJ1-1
TGTGCCACCAGCAGAGACGCGGGTTTGAACACTGAAGCTTTCTTT
CATSRDAGLNTEAFF
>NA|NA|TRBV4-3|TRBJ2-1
TGCGCCAGCAGCCAAGAGGTATGGGGTTTCGGCTACAATGAGCAGTTCTTC
CASSQEVWGFGYNEQFF
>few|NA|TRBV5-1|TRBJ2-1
TGCGCCAGCAGCTTGTATGTCCAGGGCCATGAGCAGTTCTTC
CASSLYVQGHEQFF